This TCR beta chain stems from a study of shared clonotypes between healthy human individuals. Across the study: Each donor had three CD4 naive, three CD4 memory, two CD8 naive and one CD8 memory plate.

V lost 1 base and J lost 4, with 15 bases in between. From germline, CDR1 is SGHDT and CDR2 YYEEEE. The CDR3 runs 16 residues. Genomic DNA of every subset was divided equally among multiple immunoSEQ plates. Only in-frame clones appear in the TCRdb table, and some are missing; sequencing was by immunoSEQ multiplex PCR. The profile shows 2 million to 2.5 million clones, about 95% of them singletons. The sample holds one count of this clone. Its antigen remains unknown. Notes on the study in general: Expectations were that clonotype sharing among donors would be affected by sequencing depth. In a handful of donors, about 5% of naive CD4 clonotypes appeared in common.

CD45RO-negative CD8 cells positively selected for CCR7 made up the naive population, which excluded terminally differentiated effector memory CD45RA+ cells. Sequenced sample: naive CD8+ T cells sorted from blood. The clonotype was recovered from a man between 18 and 29 years old in good health. The V and J genes are TRBV5-6 and TRBJ2-1; D is uncertain. In nucleotides, the CDR3 is TGTGCCAGCAGCTTGCCGATCTTGTATGGGTACAATGAGCAGTTCTTC. This translates into CASSLPILYGYNEQFF.